This TCR beta chain derives from a study of blood T cell repertoires in COVID-19. The wider study: There were acute and convalescent COVID-19 samples, and they came from the United States, Italy and Spain. Sources were T cells, B-cell-depleted T cells, or PBMCs; the material itself was cDNA or gDNA.

This clone has a handful of counts. Trimming took 4 bases from V and 7 from J, leaving 11 bases between them. Germline values: CDR1 SGHNT, CDR2 YENEEA. CDR3 length: 12 amino acids. Per the original methods: Nucleated cell number was recorded as an estimate derived from reference gene primer amplification. Produced via immunoSEQ multiplex PCR; TCRdb's table is partial and in-frame only. That table supplies the V and J calls and clone size; D and trimming were determined from the DNA. The table includes roughly 40,000 clones, 90% detected once. The sequencing input was peripheral blood. The receptor was isolated from a man aged 65 to 79 with acute or convalescent COVID-19. The rearrangement links TRBV11-3 to TRBJ2-7; D not resolved. The CDR3 coding sequence is TGTGCCAGCAGCTCGCCTCAGGCTGAGCAGTACTTC. Residues: CASSSPQAEQYF.